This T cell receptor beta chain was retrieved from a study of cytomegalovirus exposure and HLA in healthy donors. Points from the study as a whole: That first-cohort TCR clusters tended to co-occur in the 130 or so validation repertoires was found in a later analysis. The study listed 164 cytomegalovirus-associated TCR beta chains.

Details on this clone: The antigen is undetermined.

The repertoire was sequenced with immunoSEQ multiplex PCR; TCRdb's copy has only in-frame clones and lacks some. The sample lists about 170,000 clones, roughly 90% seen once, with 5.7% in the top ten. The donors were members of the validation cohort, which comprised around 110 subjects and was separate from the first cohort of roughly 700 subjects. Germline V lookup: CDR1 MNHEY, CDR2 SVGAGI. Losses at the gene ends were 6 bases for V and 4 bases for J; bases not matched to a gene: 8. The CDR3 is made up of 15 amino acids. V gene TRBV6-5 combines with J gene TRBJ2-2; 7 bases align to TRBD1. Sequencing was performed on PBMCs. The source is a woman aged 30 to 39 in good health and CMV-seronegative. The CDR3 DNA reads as TGTGCCAGCAGACGACAGGGTTCTGGCACCGGGGAGCTGTTTTTT. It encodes CASRRQGSGTGELFF.